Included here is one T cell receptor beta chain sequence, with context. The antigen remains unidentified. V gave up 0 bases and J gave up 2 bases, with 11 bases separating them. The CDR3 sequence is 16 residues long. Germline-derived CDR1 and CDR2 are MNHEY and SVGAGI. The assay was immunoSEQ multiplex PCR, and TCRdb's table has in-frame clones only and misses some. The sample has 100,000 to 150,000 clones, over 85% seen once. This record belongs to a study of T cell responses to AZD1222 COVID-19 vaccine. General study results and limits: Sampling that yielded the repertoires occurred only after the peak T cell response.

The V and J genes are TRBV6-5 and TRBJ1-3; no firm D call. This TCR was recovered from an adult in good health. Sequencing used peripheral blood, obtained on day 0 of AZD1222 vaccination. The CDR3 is CASSYSNYDPGNTIYF. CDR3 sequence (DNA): TGTGCCAGCAGTTACTCGAATTATGATCCTGGAAACACCATATATTTT.